The T cell receptor beta chain under discussion was sequenced for a study of cytomegalovirus exposure and HLA in healthy donors. Study as a whole: It was reported in a later analysis that the same platform had been used for the roughly 130 validation repertoires as for the roughly 650 first-cohort repertoires. General study findings and limits: A list of approximately 150 TCR beta chains associated with cytomegalovirus was given. The classifier reportedly diagnosed cytomegalovirus status with high sensitivity and specificity.

The donors formed part of the approximately 130-subject validation cohort, distinct from the approximately 670-subject first cohort. With 0 bases removed from V and 0 bases from J, the gap between germline ends came to 12 bases. Looked up from germline, CDR1 is MNHEY and CDR2 is SVGAGI. This CDR3 contains 16 residues. TCRdb keeps only in-frame clones here, not all; method: immunoSEQ multiplex PCR. This table has 200,000 to 300,000 clones, about 86% appearing once. In regard to this clone: The target antigen is unknown.

This rearrangement joins TRBV6-5 to TRBJ2-7; D perhaps matches TRBD1 (6 bases). This receptor was taken from a woman aged 25 to 39 in good health and CMV-seropositive. Input material: PBMCs. This CDR3 reads CASSYSKGTPSYEQYF. The CDR3 DNA follows: TGTGCCAGCAGTTACTCGAAGGGGACACCCTCCTACGAGCAGTACTTC.